Below, one TCR beta chain is given with its context. Its target is unknown. Only healthy Caucasians were included as donors. These data are taken from a study of identical twins. Findings and caveats of the study: For out-of-frame beta sequences, excess twin sharing was weaker. Cord blood beta clonotypes that were abundant carried fewer insertions, and memory repertoires showed no such trend. Findings came from cross-sectional statistics, without long-term follow-up of donors.

V was clipped by 0 bases and J by 6 bases, with 11 bases between them. The CDR3 contains 15 residues. In germline, CDR1 is SEHNR, CDR2 FQNEAQ (reference sequence). In TCRdb, the 5' RACE reads were re-called with MiXCR into one record per CDR3 protein. Seen here are approximately 1.8 million distinct CDR3 sequences, around 29% observed once, and the top ten hold about 0.3%. Specimen: cord blood. The sequence was obtained from a newborn girl in good health. This sequence joins TRBV7-9 and TRBJ1-4; no clear D. Here the CDR3 reads CASSLALASHEKLFF. The DNA of the CDR3 is TGTGCCAGCAGCTTAGCGCTCGCTAGTCATGAAAAACTGTTTTTT.